The 30 T cell receptor beta chains reported below all come from one sample, sequenced in a study of beta chain features in type 1 diabetes. Isolated RNA was reverse transcribed in full, so expressed TCRB transcripts were sequenced. Profiling relied on immunoSEQ multiplex PCR, and the TCRdb table lists in-frame clones only, not all of them. The sample shows 810,000 or so clones, around a sixth of them seen only once. Sequenced: naive CD4+ T cells from blood. These receptor sequences come from a woman younger than 35 in good health.

CDR3 nucleotide sequence: TGTGCCAGCAGCCTCCGATTTGAGCAGTTCTTC. As protein: CASSLRFEQFF. The chain couples TRBV7-2 to TRBJ2-1; D is unclear. The germline V gene has CDR1 SGHTA and CDR2 FQGNSA. CDR3 length equals 11 residues. V was cut by 5 bases and J by 9 bases, with 8 bases left in between.

The table lists this clone with a few counts. The chain has TRBV28 and TRBJ2-7; perhaps TRBD1 as D (5 bases). The CDR3 runs 15 residues. The V gene's germline CDR1 is MDHEN and CDR2 SYDVKM. Trimming removed 5 bases at V and 3 bases at J, with 17 bases between. CDR3: CASSNRVWGRYEQYF. CDR3 bases: TGTGCCAGCAGTAACCGGGTTTGGGGCCGCTACGAGCAGTACTTC.

The genes are TRBV7-9 and TRBJ1-2; D uncertain. The V end lost 5 bases, the J end lost 8 bases, and 12 bases lay between the germline ends. CDR1 is SEHNR, CDR2 FQNEAQ, per germline (reference sequence). The CDR3 extends over 12 amino acids. CDR3 sequence: CASSTERVGYTF. CDR3 coding DNA: TGTGCCAGCAGCACCGAAAGGGTCGGCTACACCTTC.

This clone was seen more than once but under ten times. The chain has TRBV2 and TRBJ1-2; TRBD1 matches at 9 bases. The CDR3 is 13 amino acids. With V trimmed by 10 bases and J by 10 bases, 13 bases remained unmatched. Germline V CDR1 and CDR2: SNHLY, FYNNEI. Here the CDR3 DNA reads TGTGCCAACCCAACGGGCGGACAGGGGACCTACACCTTC. The encoded protein is CANPTGGQGTYTF.

In this sample, this clone turned up a few times. The rearrangement uses TRBV19 and TRBJ1-5; D is unclear. There are 17 residues in the CDR3. Germline CDR1 reads LNHDA; CDR2 reads SQIVND (reference sequence). Trimming took 6 bases from V and 0 from J, leaving 18 bases between them. The CDR3 here is CASSMSRRTHSNQPQHF. The CDR3 DNA sequence: TGTGCCAGTAGCATGAGTAGGCGCACTCATAGCAATCAGCCCCAGCATTTT.

The chain uses TRBV9 and TRBJ1-4; D unresolved. Germline CDR1 reads SGDLS; CDR2 reads YYNGEE. CDR3 length equals 15 residues. V lost 4 bases and J 5 bases, leaving 15 bases between the germline ends. CDR3 residues: CASSLATGANEKLFF. The DNA of the CDR3 is TGTGCCAGCAGCCTAGCTACGGGAGCAAATGAAAAACTGTTTTTT. The full variable domain, its missing parts supplied by reference TRBV9 and TRBJ1-4, is DSGVTQTPKHLITATGQRVTLRCSPRSGDLSVYWYQQSLDQGLQFLIQYYNGEERAKGNILERFSAQQFPDLHSELNLSSLELGDSALYFCASSLATGANEKLFFGSGTQLSVL.

This clone occurred a few times. The chain is built from TRBV15 and TRBJ1-3, with D possibly TRBD1 on 5 matching bases. Trimming took 0 bases from V and 0 from J, leaving 15 bases between them. There are 18 residues in the CDR3. Germline V gene sequence: CDR1 LNHNV, CDR2 YYDKDF (reference sequence). The CDR3 reads CATSRDTAGPSSGNTIYF. DNA of the CDR3: TGTGCCACCAGCAGAGATACGGCAGGGCCAAGCTCTGGAAACACCATATATTTT.

This clone showed up just a few times. J is TRBJ1-2 and V is TRBV14; D is perhaps TRBD1 (6 bases). The CDR3 has 13 amino acids. The V and J ends lost 0 bases and 5 bases respectively, with 7 bases between them. Per the germline V gene, CDR1 is SGHDN and CDR2 is FVKESK. CDR3 sequence: CASSQDGQYGYTF. The CDR3 bases are TGTGCCAGCAGCCAAGACGGACAGTATGGCTACACCTTC.

On this clone: Other DNA sequences from this sample encode an identical CDR3 as well. The rearrangement uses TRBV6-5 and TRBJ2-6; D not certain. CDR1 is MNHEY and CDR2 is SVGAGI in the germline V gene. The CDR3 covers 13 residues. With 6 bases removed from V and 0 bases from J, the gap between germline ends came to 3 bases. The CDR3 region has the DNA TGTGCCAGCAGGGTCTCTGGGGCCAACGTCCTGACTTTC. Its protein is CASRVSGANVLTF.

V is TRBV4-3 and J is TRBJ2-1; no clear D. Trimming took off 0 bases at V and 3 bases at J, with 9 bases between the two ends. Germline V lookup: CDR1 LGHNA, CDR2 YSLEER. The CDR3 covers 15 residues. The CDR3 reads CASSQDVTNYNEQFF. In DNA, the CDR3 is TGCGCCAGCAGCCAAGATGTAACCAACTACAATGAGCAGTTCTTC.

This chain links TRBV27 with TRBJ2-2; D is possibly TRBD2 (6 bases). The germline V and J ends were trimmed by 3 bases and 2 bases, with 7 bases remaining between them. Germline assignment: CDR1 MNHEY and CDR2 SMNVEV (reference sequence). CDR3 length: 14 residues. CDR3 DNA: TGTGCCAGCAGTTTGGAGGGAAACACCGGGGAGCTGTTTTTT. Translating it yields CASSLEGNTGELFF.

The V gene is TRBV9, the J gene TRBJ2-1; TRBD1 might be the D (6 bases). This CDR3 is built from 13 residues. Germline CDR1 is SGDLS and CDR2 is YYNGEE. The V and J ends lost 5 bases and 7 bases respectively, with 13 bases between them. The CDR3 protein is CASSTGSENEQFF. DNA for the CDR3: TGTGCCAGCAGTACAGGGTCGGAGAATGAGCAGTTCTTC.

This clone was seen a handful of times. The CDR3 DNA is TGTGCCAGCAGTTTAGCGGGGCACAGGGGTTCCAATACGCAGTATTTT. Amino acids: CASSLAGHRGSNTQYF. V is TRBV28 and J is TRBJ2-3; TRBD1 is a possible D gene (7 bases). The CDR3 is made up of 16 amino acids. Trimming took 2 bases from V and 7 from J, leaving 19 bases between them. Germline loops: CDR1 MDHEN, CDR2 SYDVKM.

This clone has only a few counts. The chain employs TRBV4-2 and TRBJ1-1, with D possibly TRBD1 on 5 matching bases. CDR1 and CDR2 from the germline V gene are LGHNA and YNFKEQ. V lost 0 bases and J 4 bases, leaving 9 bases between the germline ends. This CDR3 has 14 residues. The CDR3 nucleotides read TGTGCCAGCAGCCAAGATTTTGGGGCCACTGAAGCTTTCTTT. Its translation: CASSQDFGATEAFF.

Concerning this clone itself: Additional DNA sequences in this sample encode the identical CDR3. This chain uses TRBV2 with TRBJ2-7; perhaps TRBD1 as D (5 bases). V lost 3 bases and J 2 bases, leaving 8 bases between the germline ends. The germline gives CDR1 SNHLY, CDR2 FYNNEI. The CDR3 is 13 residues long. The CDR3 loop reads CASSDDRTYEQYF. The CDR3 coding sequence is TGTGCCAGCAGTGATGACAGAACCTACGAGCAGTACTTC. The entire variable domain, with the rest obtained from reference TRBV2 and TRBJ2-7, is as follows: EPEVTQTPSHQVTQMGQEVILRCVPISNHLYFYWYRQILGQKVEFLVSFYNNEISEKSEIFDDQFSVERPDGSNFTLKIRSTKLEDSAMYFCASSDDRTYEQYFGPGTRLTVT.

The CDR3 region has the DNA TGTGCCAGCTCACCAGTGAGTCTGCACACTGAAGCTTTCTTT. Translation: CASSPVSLHTEAFF. The rearrangement joins TRBV18 to TRBJ1-1, with D hard to call. V was cut by 2 bases and J by 3 bases, with 10 bases left in between. Germline values: CDR1 KGHSH, CDR2 LQKENI. The CDR3 is 14 amino acids.

A few counts support this clone. The chain couples TRBV15 to TRBJ1-1; 8 bases align to TRBD1. The CDR3 loop spans 15 amino acids. After removal of 0 bases from V and 6 bases from J, the junction contained 6 bases not matched to a gene. The germline V gene encodes CDR1 LNHNV and CDR2 YYDKDF (reference sequence). The CDR3 DNA sequence: TGTGCCACCAGCAGAGATCTCGAGACAGGGGCTGAAGCTTTCTTT. Translating gives CATSRDLETGAEAFF. The full variable domain, in which reference TRBV15 and TRBJ1-1 provide the parts outside the CDR3, is DAMVIQNPRYQVTQFGKPVTLSCSQTLNHNVMYWYQQKSSQAPKLLFHYYDKDFNNEADTPDNFQSRRPNTSFCFLDIRSPGLGDTAMYLCATSRDLETGAEAFFGQGTRLTVV.

The V gene is TRBV2, the J gene TRBJ2-5; D not resolved. The germline V gene has CDR1 SNHLY and CDR2 FYNNEI. CDR3 length equals 14 residues. V was shortened by 4 bases and J by 4 bases, with 13 bases between the two germline ends. CDR3 residues: CASSVDQSGETQYF. The CDR3, as DNA: TGTGCCAGCAGTGTGGACCAGTCTGGAGAGACCCAGTACTTC.

This clone was observed a handful of times. The J gene is TRBJ2-7, the V gene TRBV6-6, with D unresolved. The CDR3 runs 11 residues. Per the germline V gene, CDR1 is MNHNY and CDR2 is SVGAGI (reference sequence). V was trimmed by 5 bases and J by 6 bases, leaving 8 bases between them. CDR3 coding DNA: TGTGCCAGCAGTGGGTTCGCCGAGCAGTACTTC. Protein product: CASSGFAEQYF.

Of note for this clone: This same CDR3 is encoded by further DNA sequences in the sample. V gene TRBV28 combines with J gene TRBJ1-2, with TRBD1 matching 7 bases. CDR3 length equals 13 residues. The junction had 4 bases not matched to a gene; V was cut back by 5 bases and J by 4 bases. Germline CDR1 reads MDHEN; CDR2 reads SYDVKM. The CDR3 spells CASSIQGPYGYTF. CDR3 DNA sequence: TGTGCCAGCAGTATACAGGGGCCCTATGGCTACACCTTC.

The chain links TRBV5-1 to TRBJ2-1; maybe TRBD1 (6 bases). The CDR3 is made up of 15 amino acids. The germline CDR1 and CDR2 sequences are SGHRS and YFSETQ. With 3 bases removed from V and 7 bases from J, the gap between germline ends came to 17 bases. The CDR3 loop is CASSWGRGARNEQFF. The CDR3 bases are TGCGCCAGCAGCTGGGGCAGGGGAGCCCGTAATGAGCAGTTCTTC.

In nucleotides, the CDR3 is TGCGCCAGCAGCCAAGACCCGGGCCCGTCTGGAAACACCATATATTTT. Translation: CASSQDPGPSGNTIYF. The V gene is TRBV4-3, the J gene TRBJ1-3; D remains ambiguous. V was clipped by 0 bases and J by 1 base, with 10 bases between them. Germline CDR1 and CDR2: LGHNA and YSLEER. The length of the CDR3 is 16 residues.

V gene TRBV6-5 combines with J gene TRBJ2-5; possibly TRBD1 or TRBD2 for D (5 bases each). Germline lookup yields CDR1 MNHEY and CDR2 SVGAGI. Trimming took off 6 bases at V and 5 bases at J, with 16 bases between the two ends. The CDR3 is made up of 14 amino acids. This CDR3 is CASSHRDLRETQYF. In DNA form, the CDR3 reads TGTGCCAGCAGCCATCGGGACCTGAGGGAGACCCAGTACTTC.

This clone was counted a few times. The chain links TRBV4-3 to TRBJ2-3; 10 nucleotides agree with TRBD1. Trimming took 4 bases from V and 1 from J; bases not matched to a gene: 17. Germline CDR1 reads LGHNA; CDR2 reads YSLEER. The CDR3 runs 20 residues. The CDR3 bases are TGCGCCAGCAGCCGGAACCTCCCGTCAGGACAGGGGGGCCGCACAGATACGCAGTATTTT. This codes for CASSRNLPSGQGGRTDTQYF.

The chain links TRBV29-1 to TRBJ1-1; no reliable D call. There are 12 residues in the CDR3. V shed 4 bases and J shed 2 bases, with 8 bases lying between them. CDR1 is SQVTM and CDR2 is ANQGSEA in the germline V gene. CDR3 DNA: TGCAGCGTTGCCGGTATCAACACTGAAGCTTTCTTT. As protein: CSVAGINTEAFF.

The chain couples TRBV11-2 to TRBJ2-7, with TRBD1 matching 8 bases. CDR1 is SGHAT, CDR2 FQNNGV, per germline. V lost 3 bases, J lost 6 bases, and 10 bases stayed unmatched. The CDR3 runs to 15 residues. The CDR3 loop is CASSFRTGKTGEQYF. The CDR3 DNA is TGTGCCAGCAGCTTCCGGACAGGGAAGACGGGCGAGCAGTACTTC.

This clone was seen more than once but under ten times. The rearrangement uses TRBV7-9 and TRBJ2-1, with D maybe TRBD1 (5 bases). CDR1 is SEHNR, CDR2 FQNEAQ, per germline (reference sequence). The CDR3 runs to 11 residues. Trimming left V 6 bases short and J 13 bases short, with 13 bases between. CDR3 residues: CASSLTTVQFF. The CDR3 coding sequence is TGTGCCAGCAGTCTTACGACAGTTCAGTTCTTC.

This clone has a handful of counts. The genes are TRBV28 and TRBJ1-4; no clear D. Germline V gives CDR1 MDHEN, CDR2 SYDVKM. This CDR3 has 12 amino acids. V dropped 6 bases and J dropped 5 bases, with 7 bases sitting between them. CDR3 sequence (DNA): TGTGCCAGCAGCACCCAGAATGAAAAACTGTTTTTT. Protein: CASSTQNEKLFF.

A few counts support this clone. The V gene is TRBV6-6, the J gene TRBJ2-1, with D possibly TRBD1 on 5 matching bases. CDR1 and CDR2 (germline): MNHNY, SVGAGI (reference sequence). This CDR3 comprises 14 residues. Trimming stripped 2 bases from V and 3 bases from J, with 8 bases between. CDR3 region: CASSYQTDYNEQFF. CDR3 DNA: TGTGCCAGCAGTTACCAGACAGACTACAATGAGCAGTTCTTC.

This clone has just a few counts. V is TRBV5-1 and J is TRBJ2-1; 12 bases match TRBD2. Germline V gene data show CDR1 as SGHRS and CDR2 as YFSETQ. J was trimmed by 6 bases and V by 0 bases; bases with no gene match: 7. The CDR3 runs to 17 residues. Here the CDR3 DNA reads TGCGCCAGCAGCTTGGGACTAGCGGGAGTCATTGCCAATGAGCAGTTCTTC. It codes for CASSLGLAGVIANEQFF.